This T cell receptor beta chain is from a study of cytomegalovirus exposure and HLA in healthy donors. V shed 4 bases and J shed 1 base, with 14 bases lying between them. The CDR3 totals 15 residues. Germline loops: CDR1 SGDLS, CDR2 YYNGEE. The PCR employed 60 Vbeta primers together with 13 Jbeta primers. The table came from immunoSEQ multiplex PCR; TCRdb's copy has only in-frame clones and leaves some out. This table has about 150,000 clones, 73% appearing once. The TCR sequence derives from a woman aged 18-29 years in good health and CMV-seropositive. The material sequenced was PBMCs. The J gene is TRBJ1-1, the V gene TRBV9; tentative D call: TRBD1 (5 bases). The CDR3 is CASSPLDRENTEAFF. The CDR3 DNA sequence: TGTGCCAGCAGCCCCCTAGACAGAGAGAACACTGAAGCTTTCTTT. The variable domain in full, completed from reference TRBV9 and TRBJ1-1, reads DSGVTQTPKHLITATGQRVTLRCSPRSGDLSVYWYQQSLDQGLQFLIQYYNGEERAKGNILERFSAQQFPDLHSELNLSSLELGDSALYFCASSPLDRENTEAFFGQGTRLTVV.